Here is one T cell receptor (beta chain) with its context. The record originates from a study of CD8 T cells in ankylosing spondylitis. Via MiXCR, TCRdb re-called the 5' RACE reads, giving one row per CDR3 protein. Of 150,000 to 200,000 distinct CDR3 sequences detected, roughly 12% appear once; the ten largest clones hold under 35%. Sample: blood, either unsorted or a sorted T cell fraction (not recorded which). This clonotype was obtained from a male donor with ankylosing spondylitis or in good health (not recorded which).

The CDR3 DNA reads TGTGCCAGCAGTTTTAAGGGACAGGCCCACAATGAGCAGTTCTTC. This translates into CASSFKGQAHNEQFF. The chain carries TRBV27 and TRBJ2-1; 8 nucleotides agree with TRBD1. The germline CDR1 and CDR2 sequences are MNHEY and SMNVEV (reference sequence). The J segment lost 5 bases and the V segment lost 3 bases, leaving 6 bases of the junction unmatched. The CDR3 covers 15 residues.